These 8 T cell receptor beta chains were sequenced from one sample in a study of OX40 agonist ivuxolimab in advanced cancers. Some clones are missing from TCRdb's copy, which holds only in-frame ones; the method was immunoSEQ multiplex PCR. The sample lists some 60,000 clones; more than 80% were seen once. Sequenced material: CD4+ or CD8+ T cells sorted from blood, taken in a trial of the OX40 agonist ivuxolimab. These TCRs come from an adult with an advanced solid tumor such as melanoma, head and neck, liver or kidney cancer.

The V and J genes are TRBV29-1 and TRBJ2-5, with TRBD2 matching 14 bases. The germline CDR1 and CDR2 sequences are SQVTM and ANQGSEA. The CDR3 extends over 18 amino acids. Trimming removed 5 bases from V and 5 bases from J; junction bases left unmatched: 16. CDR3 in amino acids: CSVQPGQGTSGSRETQYF. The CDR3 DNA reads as TGCAGCGTTCAACCGGGACAGGGGACTAGCGGGAGTCGGGAGACCCAGTACTTC.

The CDR3 coding sequence is TGTGCCAGCTCACCGGGCCCAGGGGGCCAAAACACCATATATTTT. Protein product: CASSPGPGGQNTIYF. V and J are TRBV18 and TRBJ1-3; 8 bases match TRBD1. The V segment lost 3 bases and the J segment 6 bases; nucleotides outside the gene matches: 7. The CDR3 consists of 15 residues. CDR1 and CDR2 from the germline V gene are KGHSH and LQKENI.

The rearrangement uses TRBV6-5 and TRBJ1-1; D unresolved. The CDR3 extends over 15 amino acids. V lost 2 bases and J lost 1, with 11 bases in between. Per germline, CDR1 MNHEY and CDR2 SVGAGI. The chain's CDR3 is CASSYVGMGNTEAFF. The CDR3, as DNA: TGTGCCAGCAGTTACGTAGGGATGGGGAACACTGAAGCTTTCTTT.

CDR3 in amino acids: CASSQGVAGDNEQFF. The CDR3 DNA reads as TGTGCCAGCAGCCAAGGGGTAGCGGGAGACAATGAGCAGTTCTTC. V gene TRBV4-2 combines with J gene TRBJ2-1; 9 bases map to TRBD2. V trimming: 1 base; J trimming: 5 bases; junction bases outside the gene matches: 3. The CDR3 runs to 15 residues. The germline gives CDR1 LGHNA, CDR2 YNFKEQ.

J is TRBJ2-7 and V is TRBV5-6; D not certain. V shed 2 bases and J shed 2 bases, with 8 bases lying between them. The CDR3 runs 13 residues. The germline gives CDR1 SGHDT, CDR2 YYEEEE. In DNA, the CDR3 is TGTGCCAGCAGCTTAACGGGTCCCTACGAGCAGTACTTC. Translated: CASSLTGPYEQYF.

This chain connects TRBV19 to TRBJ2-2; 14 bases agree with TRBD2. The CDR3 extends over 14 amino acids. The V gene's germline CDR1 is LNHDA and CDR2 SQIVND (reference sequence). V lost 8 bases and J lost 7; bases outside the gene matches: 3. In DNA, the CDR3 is TGTGCCAGTGGACTAGCGGGAGGTAACGGGGAGCTGTTTTTT. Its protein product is CASGLAGGNGELFF.

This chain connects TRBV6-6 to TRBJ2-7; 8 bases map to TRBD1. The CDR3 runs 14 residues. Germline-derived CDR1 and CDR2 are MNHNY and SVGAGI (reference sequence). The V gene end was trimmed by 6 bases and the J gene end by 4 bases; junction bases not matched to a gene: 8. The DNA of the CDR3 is TGTGCCAGCAGGCGGGACAGGCCTCCGTACGAGCAGTACTTC. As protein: CASRRDRPPYEQYF.

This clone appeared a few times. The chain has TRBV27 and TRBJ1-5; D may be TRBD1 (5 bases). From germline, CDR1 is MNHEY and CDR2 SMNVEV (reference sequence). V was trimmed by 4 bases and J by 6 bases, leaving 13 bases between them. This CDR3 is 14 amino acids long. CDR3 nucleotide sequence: TGTGCCAGCAGTTCGATTGAGGGGACTCAGCCCCAGCATTTT. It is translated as CASSSIEGTQPQHF.